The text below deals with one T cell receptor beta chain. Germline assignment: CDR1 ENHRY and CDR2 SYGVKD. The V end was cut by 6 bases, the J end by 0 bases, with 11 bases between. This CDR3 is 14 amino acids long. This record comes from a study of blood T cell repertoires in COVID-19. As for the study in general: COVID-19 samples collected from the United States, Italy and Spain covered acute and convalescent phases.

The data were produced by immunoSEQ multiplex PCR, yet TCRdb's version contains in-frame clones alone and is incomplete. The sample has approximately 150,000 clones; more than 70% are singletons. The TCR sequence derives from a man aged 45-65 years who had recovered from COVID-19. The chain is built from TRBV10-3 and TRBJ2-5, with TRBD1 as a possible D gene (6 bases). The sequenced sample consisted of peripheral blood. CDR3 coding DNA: TGTGCCATCAGCTCAGGACAGTACCAAGAGACCCAGTACTTC. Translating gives CAISSGQYQETQYF.